The rows below give T cell receptor beta chains drawn from one sample of a study of cytomegalovirus exposure and HLA in healthy donors. The assay was immunoSEQ multiplex PCR, and TCRdb's table has in-frame clones only and misses some. The repertoire consists of about 150,000 clones, with around 84% occurring once and the leading ten covering 1%. Material for sequencing was PBMCs. These receptors were taken from a boy aged 2 to 9 in good health and CMV-seronegative. Both conserved end residues are part of each CDR3. Each record gives: V gene, clone size, J gene, D gene, CDR3 DNA, CDR3 protein. A D gene is named only where the DNA matches it firmly. A row's size may be missing; if present it is once, few, many or a size class.

>TRBV25-1|.|TRBJ2-1|TRBD1
TGTGCCAGCAGTGGACAGGGTCCACGATACAATGAGCAGTTCTTC
CASSGQGPRYNEQFF
>TRBV10-2|.|TRBJ1-1|.
TGCGCCAGCAGTGACCGTCGCCAGGGGCAGGGCACTGAAGCTTTCTTT
CASSDRRQGQGTEAFF
>TRBV5-4|.|TRBJ2-7|TRBD2
TGTGCCAGCTCTATGGGACTAGCGGGCCGCGGGGACGAGCAGTACTTC
CASSMGLAGRGDEQYF
>TRBV19|few|TRBJ2-1|TRBD1
TGTGCCAGTAGTGTTCGACCTTACGGGACAGTATTGGGTGAGCAGTTCTTC
CASSVRPYGTVLGEQFF
>TRBV7-9|.|TRBJ1-4|TRBD1
TGTTCCAGCAGCACCGGGCGAGGGGACAGGGGGGTAAAACTGTTTTTT
CSSSTGRGDRGVKLFF
>TRBV2|once|TRBJ2-3|.
TGTGCCAGCAGTGAAGCCATAGCTAGCACAGATACGCAGTATTTT
CASSEAIASTDTQYF
>TRBV9|.|TRBJ2-7|TRBD2
TGTGCCAGCAGCGCGAGGGGAGGGTACGAGCAGTACTTC
CASSARGGYEQYF
>TRBV7-2|.|TRBJ2-7|TRBD2
TGTGCCAGCAGCCCCCGACTAGCGGGGCTCTACGAGCAGTACTTC
CASSPRLAGLYEQYF
>TRBV11-2|.|TRBJ2-1|.
TGTGCCAGCAGCTCCCCCCTTCTCAGGGAGCAGTTCTTC
CASSSPLLREQFF
>TRBV9|.|TRBJ2-2|TRBD1
TGTGCCAGCAGCGTAGGCCCTTCGACAGGGGGGACCGGGGAGCTGTTTTTT
CASSVGPSTGGTGELFF
>TRBV6-5|.|TRBJ2-7|.
TGTGCCAGCAGTTACGCCGCTAGCGAAACCTACGAGCAGTACTTC
CASSYAASETYEQYF
>TRBV9|.|TRBJ2-2|.
TGTGCCAGCACCTACAGGGTTACCGGGGAGCTGTTTTTT
CASTYRVTGELFF
>TRBV19|once|TRBJ1-1|TRBD1
TGTGCCAGTAGTAGGAGACAGGGCCGGAACACTGAAGCTTTCTTT
CASSRRQGRNTEAFF
>TRBV7-9|.|TRBJ1-6|.
TGTGCCAGCAGTATTTATCCCGGGACATCTAATTCACCCCTCCACTTT
CASSIYPGTSNSPLHF
>TRBV25-1|.|TRBJ1-4|TRBD1
TGTGCCAGCAGTGAATACGGACAGGGGGCACGGGAAAAACTGTTTTTT
CASSEYGQGAREKLFF
>TRBV7-3|few|TRBJ2-2|.
TGTGCCAGCAGTACGGGTCCCCCCTCGACCGGGGAGCTGTTTTTT
CASSTGPPSTGELFF
>TRBV28|.|TRBJ2-3|.
TGTGCCAGCAGCCCCCTAGCCTCCCTAGCACTGACTACGCAGTATTTT
CASSPLASLALTTQYF
>TRBV5-1|.|TRBJ2-3|.
TGCGCCAGCAGCTTGCGGCAGACTACAGATACGCAGTATTTT
CASSLRQTTDTQYF
>TRBV28|.|TRBJ1-1|TRBD1
TGTGCCAGCAGTTTACTAACAGGGGTCGGTGGCACTGAAGCTTTCTTT
CASSLLTGVGGTEAFF
>TRBV6-1|.|TRBJ1-4|.
TGTGCCAGCGGACAAAGGGGGGGAACTAATGAAAAACTGTTTTTT
CASGQRGGTNEKLFF
>TRBV7-2|.|TRBJ1-2|.
TGTGCCAGCAGCCTCCGACAGCTTAACTATGGCTACACCTTC
CASSLRQLNYGYTF
>TRBV30|.|TRBJ2-4|.
TGTGCCTGGAGTGGGGAGGCCAAAAACATTCAGTACTTC
CAWSGEAKNIQYF
>TRBV7-2|once|TRBJ2-3|.
TGTGCCAGCAGTCCGGGCTCAGGGGATACGCAGTATTTT
CASSPGSGDTQYF
>TRBV4-2|.|TRBJ1-3|.
TGTGCCGCTAGAGGAGTTTCTGGAAACACCATATATTTT
CAARGVSGNTIYF
>TRBV18|.|TRBJ2-7|.
TGTGCCAGCTCACTCCTCTCCTACGAGCAGTACTTC
CASSLLSYEQYF
>TRBV4-1|.|TRBJ2-2|.
TGCGCCAGCAGCCAAATAGAACAGGGAAACACCGGGGAGCTGTTTTTT
CASSQIEQGNTGELFF
>TRBV28|.|TRBJ2-7|.
TGTGCCAGCAGTCGGAGCACGGCTTCCTACGAGCAGTACTTC
CASSRSTASYEQYF
>TRBV2|.|TRBJ2-3|TRBD2
TGTGCCACTCTTAGCGGGAGGTCGACAGATACGCAGTATTTT
CATLSGRSTDTQYF
>TRBV10-3|.|TRBJ2-3|.
TGTGCCATCAGTGACAGGGGTACAGATACGCAGTATTTT
CAISDRGTDTQYF
>TRBV7-3|.|TRBJ2-5|TRBD2
TGTGCCAGCAGTTCAAGCGGACTAGCGGGGGGAGAGACCCAGTACTTC
CASSSSGLAGGETQYF
>TRBV5-1|.|TRBJ1-6|TRBD1
TGCGCCAGCAGCCCCGGACAGGGAACCTATAATTCACCCCTCCACTTT
CASSPGQGTYNSPLHF
>TRBV14|.|TRBJ1-1|.
TGTGCCAGCAGCCAGACGGCAGGCGCTGAAGCTTTCTTT
CASSQTAGAEAFF
>TRBV27|once|TRBJ1-4|.
TGTGCCAGCAGTTCTCTACCTCACAGCTCTGCAACTAATGAAAAACTGTTTTTT
CASSSLPHSSATNEKLFF
>TRBV15|few|TRBJ1-5|.
TGTGCCACCAGCAGAGGAGGGTACAATCAGCCCCAGCATTTT
CATSRGGYNQPQHF
>TRBV18|.|TRBJ2-5|.
TGTGCCAGCTCTCTCCAAGAGACCCAGTACTTC
CASSLQETQYF
>TRBV6-5|once|TRBJ2-2|TRBD1
TGTGCCAGCAGTAAGGACAGGGTTGCCACCGGGGAGCTGTTTTTT
CASSKDRVATGELFF
>TRBV11-2|.|TRBJ2-7|TRBD1
TGTGCCAGCAGCCTTCAAGGGACAGGGAATTCCGAGCAGTACTTC
CASSLQGTGNSEQYF
>TRBV9|.|TRBJ1-3|.
TGTGCCAGCAGCGACAGGGAGAACTCTGGAAACACCATATATTTT
CASSDRENSGNTIYF
>TRBV7-9|.|TRBJ2-2|.
TGTGCCAGCAGCTCGCGTATCGGGGAGCTGTTTTTT
CASSSRIGELFF
>TRBV27|.|TRBJ1-6|.
TGTGCCAGCAGTTTATTAGCGGCGGAATATTCACCCCTCCACTTT
CASSLLAAEYSPLHF
>TRBV21-1|.|TRBJ1-6|.
TGTGCCAGCAGCAAGGAGGACCCCTTTGGTTCACCCCTCCACTTT
CASSKEDPFGSPLHF
>TRBV28|.|TRBJ1-2|TRBD1
TGTGCCAGCAGTTTAGGAGGAACAGGGGGCAGCGGCTACACCTTC
CASSLGGTGGSGYTF
>TRBV27|.|TRBJ1-5|.
TGTGCCAGCAGTTCGGACAGTTATCAGCCCCAGCATTTT
CASSSDSYQPQHF
>TRBV6-1|.|TRBJ1-2|TRBD1
TGTGCCAGCAGTGGACAGGGGGCGAAGGACTATGGCTACACCTTC
CASSGQGAKDYGYTF
>TRBV30|.|TRBJ1-2|.
TGTGCCTGGAGTGTACCGGAGAGGCGCTACACCTTC
CAWSVPERRYTF
>TRBV13|.|TRBJ2-7|.
TGTGCCAGCAGCTTAGCGGGGAATTACGAGCAGTACTTC
CASSLAGNYEQYF
>TRBV5-4|.|TRBJ1-3|.
TGTGCCAGCAGCTTGCAAGGGGCGTCTGGAAACACCATATATTTT
CASSLQGASGNTIYF
>TRBV6-4|.|TRBJ2-3|TRBD1
TGTGCCAGCAGTGAGACAGGGGGCGCAGATACGCAGTATTTT
CASSETGGADTQYF
>TRBV10-3|few|TRBJ1-1|.
TGTGCCATCAGTGAGTCCGGTCCCGGAGCTTTCTTT
CAISESGPGAFF
>TRBV4-2|.|TRBJ2-7|TRBD2
TGTGCCAGCAGCCAAGGGGAGAATAGCGGGTACGAGCAGTACTTC
CASSQGENSGYEQYF
>TRBV29-1|once|TRBJ2-1|TRBD2
TGCAGCGTCTCTCAGATTAGCGGGAGGAGTGGAGGGGAGCAGTTCTTC
CSVSQISGRSGGEQFF
>TRBV5-1|.|TRBJ2-1|TRBD2
TGCGCCAGCAGGACCGGACTAGCGGGAGGGGGATACAATGAGCAGTTCTTC
CASRTGLAGGGYNEQFF
>TRBV5-1|.|TRBJ2-1|TRBD1
TGCGCCAGCAGCTTGAATTCGGACAGGGGGCCGTACAATGAGCAGTTCTTC
CASSLNSDRGPYNEQFF
>TRBV10-2|few|TRBJ1-6|.
TGCGCCAGCACCGAAGCCCCTACAGGGAGCTCCTATAATTCACCCCTCCACTTT
CASTEAPTGSSYNSPLHF
>TRBV6-5|.|TRBJ1-6|TRBD1
TGTGCCAGCAGTTACGCAGGGGGCGGTTCACCCCTCCACTTT
CASSYAGGGSPLHF